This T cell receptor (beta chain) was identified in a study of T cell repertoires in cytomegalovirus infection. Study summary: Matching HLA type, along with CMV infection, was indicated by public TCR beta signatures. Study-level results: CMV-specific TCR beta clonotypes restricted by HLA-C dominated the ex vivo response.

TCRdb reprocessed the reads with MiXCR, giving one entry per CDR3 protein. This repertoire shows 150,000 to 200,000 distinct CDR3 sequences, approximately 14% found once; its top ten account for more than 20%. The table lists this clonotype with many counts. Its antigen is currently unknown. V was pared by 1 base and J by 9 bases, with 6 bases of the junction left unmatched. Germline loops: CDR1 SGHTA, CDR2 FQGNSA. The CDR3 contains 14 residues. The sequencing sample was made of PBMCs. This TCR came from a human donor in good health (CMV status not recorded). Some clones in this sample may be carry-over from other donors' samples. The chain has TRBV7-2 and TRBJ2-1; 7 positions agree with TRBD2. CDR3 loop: CASSLEGTGGEQFF. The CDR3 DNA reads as TGTGCCAGCAGCTTAGAGGGGACGGGAGGTGAGCAGTTCTTC.